The 27 T cell receptor beta chains below were found in one sample sequenced in a study of cytomegalovirus exposure and HLA in healthy donors. 60 Vbeta and 13 Jbeta primers were used in PCR. The data were produced by immunoSEQ multiplex PCR, yet TCRdb's version contains in-frame clones alone and is incomplete. The repertoire has some 160,000 clones, over 65% of them found once; the top ten carry over 2%. The specimen was PBMCs. The receptors derive from a man aged 55 to 70 in good health and CMV-seronegative.

The chain combines TRBV15 with TRBJ2-2; weak D call: TRBD1 (6 bases). Germline lookup yields CDR1 LNHNV and CDR2 YYDKDF (reference sequence). The V end was cut by 6 bases, the J end by 3 bases, with 23 bases between. The CDR3 has 18 amino acids. CDR3 in amino acids: CATSTLLRARGYTGELFF. CDR3 coding DNA: TGTGCCACCAGTACACTACTCCGAGCCAGGGGTTACACCGGGGAGCTGTTTTTT.

The chain couples TRBV4-1 to TRBJ2-2, with D unresolved. The germline V gene has CDR1 MGHRA and CDR2 YSYEKL. This CDR3 region has 16 residues. Between the trimmed V and J ends, which lost 1 base and 5 bases, there was a span of 14 bases. This chain's CDR3 is CASSQAALTRTGELFF. CDR3 nucleotides: TGCGCCAGCAGCCAAGCGGCCCTCACCAGGACCGGGGAGCTGTTTTTT.

The rearrangement joins TRBV7-8 to TRBJ1-1; D call uncertain. V was cut by 2 bases and J by 7 bases, with 11 bases left in between. Germline V gene data show CDR1 as SGHVS and CDR2 as FQNEAQ. The CDR3 sequence is 13 residues long. The CDR3 nucleotides are TGTGCCAGCAGCTTAACTGTTATTGGTGAAGCTTTCTTT. This gives the protein CASSLTVIGEAFF.

This chain joins TRBV10-1 and TRBJ2-5; 8 bases are shared with TRBD1. In germline, CDR1 is WNHNN, CDR2 SYGVQD (reference sequence). This CDR3 comprises 15 residues. V was pared by 1 base and J by 1 base, with 2 bases of the junction left unmatched. The CDR3 DNA reads TGCGCCAGCAGTGAGTTTGGACAGGGCCAAGAGACCCAGTACTTC. This gives the protein CASSEFGQGQETQYF.

CDR3 nucleotides: TGTGCCAGCAGCCTAGACAGGGACACTGAAGCTTTCTTT. Translated, it gives CASSLDRDTEAFF. The V gene is TRBV7-2, the J gene TRBJ1-1, with TRBD1 matching 7 bases. The CDR3 sequence is 13 residues long. Germline lookup yields CDR1 SGHTA and CDR2 FQGNSA. J gave up 3 bases and V 5 bases, and 3 bases lay outside the gene matches.

The chain has TRBV4-1 and TRBJ2-7, with 10 positions matching TRBD2. Germline CDR1 MGHRA, CDR2 YSYEKL. Losses at the gene ends were 1 base for V and 5 bases for J; bases not matched to a gene: 5. The CDR3 extends over 15 amino acids. CDR3 residues: CASSQVSGRANEQYF. CDR3 sequence (DNA): TGCGCCAGCAGCCAAGTCAGCGGGAGGGCCAACGAGCAGTACTTC.

CDR3 bases: TGTGCCAGCAGTAAAAGGGAGACGGAGACCCAGTACTTC. As protein: CASSKRETETQYF. This sequence joins TRBV27 and TRBJ2-5; D is perhaps TRBD2 (5 bases). V was cut by 5 bases and J by 5 bases, with 12 bases left in between. Per the germline V gene, CDR1 is MNHEY and CDR2 is SMNVEV (reference sequence). The CDR3 contains 13 residues.

The chain links TRBV9 to TRBJ1-2, with TRBD1 matching 10 bases. The trim removed 2 bases at V and 7 bases at J, leaving 8 bases unmatched. In germline, CDR1 is SGDLS, CDR2 YYNGEE. The CDR3 spans 15 residues. The CDR3 spells CASSVGTGALGGYTF. The CDR3 nucleotides read TGTGCCAGCAGCGTGGGGACAGGGGCTCTTGGTGGCTACACCTTC.

The chain carries TRBV7-9 and TRBJ1-2; D is unclear. V dropped 5 bases and J dropped 2 bases, with 12 bases sitting between them. There are 14 residues in the CDR3. The germline V gene encodes CDR1 SEHNR and CDR2 FQNEAQ (reference sequence). CDR3 bases: TGTGCCAGCAGCCCCGGGATTTTCAACTATGGCTACACCTTC. Protein product: CASSPGIFNYGYTF.

The V gene is TRBV30, the J gene TRBJ1-2; D gene uncertain. V was shortened by 3 bases and J by 3 bases, with 14 bases between the two germline ends. The CDR3 totals 14 residues. Germline CDR1 and CDR2: GTSNPN and SVGIG (reference sequence). This CDR3 reads CAWSTGNADYGYTF. The CDR3 DNA reads TGTGCCTGGAGCACCGGGAACGCCGACTATGGCTACACCTTC.

V usage is TRBV7-9 and J usage is TRBJ2-5, with D perhaps matching TRBD1 (5 bases). Looked up from germline, CDR1 is SEHNR and CDR2 is FQNEAQ (reference sequence). V shed 7 bases and J shed 4 bases, with 19 bases lying between them. The CDR3 totals 15 residues. CDR3 in amino acids: CASTNTQQGPETQYF. The CDR3 coding sequence is TGTGCCAGCACCAATACCCAGCAGGGCCCAGAGACCCAGTACTTC.

This clone has only a few counts. The chain employs TRBV29-1 and TRBJ2-7; TRBD1 agrees at 8 bases. This CDR3 region has 13 residues. The V gene's germline CDR1 is SQVTM and CDR2 ANQGSEA. After removal of 7 bases from V and 5 bases from J, the junction contained 10 bases not matched to a gene. The CDR3 here is CSGITDRGNEQYF. For the CDR3, the DNA is TGCAGCGGGATCACAGACAGGGGAAACGAGCAGTACTTC.

The J gene is TRBJ2-5, the V gene TRBV7-2, with 8 positions matching TRBD1. Trimming removed 4 bases from V and 7 bases from J; junction bases left unmatched: 8. This CDR3 has 14 residues. Germline CDR1 SGHTA, CDR2 FQGNSA. In DNA, the CDR3 is TGTGCCAGCAGCTCGGACAGGGACGCAGGGACCCAGTACTTC. Residues: CASSSDRDAGTQYF.

The chain links TRBV5-4 to TRBJ2-1, with 13 positions matching TRBD2. Per germline, CDR1 SGHNT and CDR2 YYREEE (reference sequence). Unmatched junction bases numbered 11, after V lost 4 bases and J lost 4 bases. This CDR3 contains 18 residues. This chain's CDR3 is CASSGGGLLAGGYNEQFF. CDR3 nucleotide sequence: TGTGCCAGCAGCGGCGGCGGGCTACTAGCGGGGGGGTACAATGAGCAGTTCTTC.

The V gene is TRBV30, the J gene TRBJ2-1, with D possibly TRBD1 on 6 matching bases. The CDR3 loop spans 16 amino acids. Trimming removed 3 bases from V and 8 bases from J, with 23 bases in between. Germline CDR1 is GTSNPN and CDR2 is SVGIG (reference sequence). Here the CDR3 reads CAWRATGRGFEDEQFF. Written as DNA, the CDR3 is TGTGCCTGGAGGGCGACCGGCAGGGGATTTGAGGATGAGCAGTTCTTC.

The rearrangement links TRBV9 to TRBJ2-3; a possible D gene is TRBD2 (5 bases). Trimming took 4 bases from V and 2 from J, leaving 11 bases between them. The CDR3 loop spans 14 amino acids. Per germline, CDR1 SGDLS and CDR2 YYNGEE. This chain's CDR3 is CASSLGSLTDTQYF. The CDR3 region has the DNA TGTGCCAGCAGCCTGGGGAGCCTCACAGATACGCAGTATTTT.

This clone came up a few times. The rearrangement joins TRBV6-1 to TRBJ2-1, with D perhaps TRBD2 (5 bases). V was trimmed by 1 base and J by 8 bases, leaving 9 bases between them. The CDR3 covers 13 residues. Germline loops: CDR1 MNHNS, CDR2 SASEGT. The CDR3 sequence: CASSEERRYEQFF. For the CDR3, the DNA is TGTGCCAGCAGTGAAGAGCGGAGGTATGAGCAGTTCTTC.

The rearrangement links TRBV7-2 to TRBJ2-3; D remains unclear. The CDR3 sequence is 11 residues long. V lost 3 bases, J lost 6 bases, and 4 bases lay in between. Germline CDR1 is SGHTA and CDR2 is FQGNSA. The CDR3 sequence is CASSFGDTQYF. CDR3 sequence (DNA): TGTGCCAGCAGCTTCGGGGATACGCAGTATTTT.

The chain combines TRBV20-1 with TRBJ2-5; D may be TRBD2 (5 bases). V lost 5 bases, J lost 7 bases, and 11 bases lay in between. This CDR3 is 11 amino acids long. CDR1 DFQATT and CDR2 SNEGSKA come from the germline V gene (reference sequence). DNA of the CDR3: TGCAGTGCTGGGTTGGCGGGGACCCAGTACTTC. Its translation: CSAGLAGTQYF.

V usage is TRBV28 and J usage is TRBJ2-3, with a possible D match to TRBD1 (5 bases). Between the trimmed V and J ends, which lost 8 bases and 1 base, there was a span of 13 bases. Germline lookup yields CDR1 MDHEN and CDR2 SYDVKM. This CDR3 has 14 residues. The CDR3 coding sequence is TGTGCCAGCGATGTGGGGCAGGGCACAGATACGCAGTATTTT. It codes for CASDVGQGTDTQYF. Filled out from reference TRBV28 and TRBJ2-3, the complete variable domain reads DVKVTQSSRYLVKRTGEKVFLECVQDMDHENMFWYRQDPGLGLRLIYFSYDVKMKEKGDIPEGYSVSREKKERFSLILESASTNQTSMYLCASDVGQGTDTQYFGPGTRLTVL.

A single count supports this clone. The chain recombines TRBV28 with TRBJ2-1; D might be TRBD1 (6 bases). The germline V and J ends were trimmed by 10 bases and 2 bases, with 21 bases remaining between them. CDR3 length: 16 residues. In germline, CDR1 is MDHEN, CDR2 SYDVKM. The CDR3 loop reads CATLPPPGQPYNEQFF. The CDR3 coding sequence is TGTGCCACCCTACCACCGCCGGGACAACCCTACAATGAGCAGTTCTTC.

The V gene is TRBV28, the J gene TRBJ2-2; 7 positions match TRBD1. V dropped 6 bases and J dropped 4; count of bases not matched to a gene: 8. CDR1 and CDR2 from the germline V gene are MDHEN and SYDVKM. The CDR3 sequence is 15 residues long. The CDR3 here is CASRRGRGFTGELFF. DNA for the CDR3: TGTGCCAGCAGGAGGGGCAGGGGGTTCACCGGGGAGCTGTTTTTT.

This clone showed up just once. This chain uses TRBV7-9 with TRBJ1-5, with D possibly being TRBD1 (6 bases). Trimming left V 4 bases short and J 2 bases short, with 15 bases between. Germline V gene lookup returns CDR1 SEHNR and CDR2 FQNEAQ (reference sequence). The CDR3 length is 16 residues. As DNA, the CDR3 is TGTGCCAGCAGCTCGGTCGGCAGGGGCCGCAATCAGCCCCAGCATTTT. The encoded protein is CASSSVGRGRNQPQHF. The full variable domain, with the rest looked up from reference TRBV7-9 and TRBJ1-5, is DTGVSQNPRHKITKRGQNVTFRCDPISEHNRLYWYRQTLGQGPEFLTYFQNEAQLEKSRLLSDRFSAERPKGSFSTLEIQRTEQGDSAMYLCASSSVGRGRNQPQHFGDGTRLSIL.

This clone has a handful of counts. The chain joins TRBV6-5 to TRBJ2-7; TRBD1 agrees at 8 bases. The germline V gene encodes CDR1 MNHEY and CDR2 SVGAGI. Germline trimming cut 6 bases from V and 3 bases from J; bases unmatched to any gene: 4. The CDR3 consists of 13 residues. The chain's CDR3 is CASSPDRGYEQYF. The CDR3 DNA is TGTGCCAGCAGCCCCGACAGGGGCTACGAGCAGTACTTC.

J is TRBJ2-2 and V is TRBV29-1; 8 nucleotides agree with TRBD1. From germline, CDR1 is SQVTM and CDR2 ANQGSEA. CDR3 length: 13 amino acids. J lost 2 bases, V lost 7 bases, and 3 bases had no gene match. CDR3 in DNA: TGCAGCGGGGGGACAGGTAACACCGGGGAGCTGTTTTTT. This translates into CSGGTGNTGELFF.

This clone was detected only once. The chain joins TRBV5-1 to TRBJ2-7; 7 bases align to TRBD2. V shed 0 bases, J shed 1 base, and the junction held 1 base outside the gene matches. Germline values: CDR1 SGHRS, CDR2 YFSETQ. The CDR3 length is 14 residues. The CDR3 loop reads CASSLVGGSYEQYF. DNA of the CDR3: TGCGCCAGCAGCTTGGTGGGGGGGTCCTACGAGCAGTACTTC.

The genes are TRBV19 and TRBJ1-2; 7 bases line up with TRBD1. The CDR3 spans 14 residues. CDR1 LNHDA and CDR2 SQIVND come from the germline V gene (reference sequence). The trim removed 6 bases at V and 4 bases at J, leaving 8 bases unmatched. As DNA, the CDR3 is TGTGCCAGTAGGGCGGGCCAGGGGGTCTATGGCTACACCTTC. Its protein product is CASRAGQGVYGYTF.